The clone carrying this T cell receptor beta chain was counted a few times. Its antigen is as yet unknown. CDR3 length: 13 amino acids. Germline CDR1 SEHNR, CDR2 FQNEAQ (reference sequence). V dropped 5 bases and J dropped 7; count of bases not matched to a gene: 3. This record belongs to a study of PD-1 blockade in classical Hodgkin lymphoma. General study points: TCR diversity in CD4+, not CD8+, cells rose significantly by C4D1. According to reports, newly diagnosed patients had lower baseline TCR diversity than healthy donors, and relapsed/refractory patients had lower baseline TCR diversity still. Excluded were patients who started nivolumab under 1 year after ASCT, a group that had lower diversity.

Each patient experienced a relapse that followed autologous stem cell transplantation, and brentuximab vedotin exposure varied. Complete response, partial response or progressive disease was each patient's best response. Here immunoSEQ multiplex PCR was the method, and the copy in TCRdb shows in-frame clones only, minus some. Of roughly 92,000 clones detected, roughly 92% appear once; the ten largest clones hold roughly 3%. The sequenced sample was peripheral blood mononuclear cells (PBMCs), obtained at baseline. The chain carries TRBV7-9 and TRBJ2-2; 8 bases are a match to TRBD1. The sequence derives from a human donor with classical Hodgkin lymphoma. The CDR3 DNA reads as TGTGCCAGCAGCCCAGGGGGCCACGGGGAGCTGTTTTTT. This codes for CASSPGGHGELFF.